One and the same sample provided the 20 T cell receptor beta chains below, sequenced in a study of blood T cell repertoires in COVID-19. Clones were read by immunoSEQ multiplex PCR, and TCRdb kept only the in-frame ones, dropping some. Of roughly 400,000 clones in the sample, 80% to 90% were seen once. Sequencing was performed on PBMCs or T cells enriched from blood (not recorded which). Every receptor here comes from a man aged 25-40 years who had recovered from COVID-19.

The CDR3 protein is CASSLGGNRGQETQYF. CDR3 nucleotides: TGTGCCAGCAGCTTGGGAGGGAACAGAGGCCAAGAGACCCAGTACTTC. The V and J genes are TRBV5-8 and TRBJ2-5, with a tentative D call TRBD2 (5 bases). V lost 0 bases and J 1 base, leaving 13 bases between the germline ends. Germline V gene lookup returns CDR1 SGHTS and CDR2 YDEGEE. The CDR3 has 16 residues.

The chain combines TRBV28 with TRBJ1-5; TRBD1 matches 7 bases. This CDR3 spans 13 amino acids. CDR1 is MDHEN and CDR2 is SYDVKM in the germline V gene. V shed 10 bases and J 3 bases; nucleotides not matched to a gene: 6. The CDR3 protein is CATLTGVNQPQHF. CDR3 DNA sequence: TGTGCCACCCTAACAGGGGTCAATCAGCCCCAGCATTTT.

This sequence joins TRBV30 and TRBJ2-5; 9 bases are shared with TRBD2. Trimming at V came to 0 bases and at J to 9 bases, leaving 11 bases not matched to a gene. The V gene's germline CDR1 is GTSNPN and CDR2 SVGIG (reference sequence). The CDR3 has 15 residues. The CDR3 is CAWSVPSGARSSQYF. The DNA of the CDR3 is TGTGCCTGGAGTGTCCCTAGCGGGGCTAGATCGTCCCAGTACTTC.

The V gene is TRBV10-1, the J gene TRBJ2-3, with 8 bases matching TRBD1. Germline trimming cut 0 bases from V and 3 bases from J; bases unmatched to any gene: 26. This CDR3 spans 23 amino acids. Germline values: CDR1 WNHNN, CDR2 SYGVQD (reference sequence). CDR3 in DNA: TGCGCCAGCAGTGAGTCCCTGTCCCGGCCTCGGTCTTTGGACAGGGAATTTACAGATACGCAGTATTTT. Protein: CASSESLSRPRSLDREFTDTQYF.

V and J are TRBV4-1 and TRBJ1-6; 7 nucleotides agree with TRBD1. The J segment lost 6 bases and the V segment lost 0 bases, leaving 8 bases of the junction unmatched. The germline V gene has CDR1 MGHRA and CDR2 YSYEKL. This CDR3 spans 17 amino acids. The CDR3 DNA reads TGCGCCAGCAGCCAAGACCGGACAGGCCATCTTAATTCACCCCTCCACTTT. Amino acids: CASSQDRTGHLNSPLHF.

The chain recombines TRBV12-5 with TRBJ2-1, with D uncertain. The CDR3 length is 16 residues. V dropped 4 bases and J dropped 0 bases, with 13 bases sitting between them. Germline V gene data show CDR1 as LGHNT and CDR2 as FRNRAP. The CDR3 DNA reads TGTGCTAGTGGTTCCCCTAAAAAGCTCTCCTACAATGAGCAGTTCTTC. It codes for CASGSPKKLSYNEQFF.

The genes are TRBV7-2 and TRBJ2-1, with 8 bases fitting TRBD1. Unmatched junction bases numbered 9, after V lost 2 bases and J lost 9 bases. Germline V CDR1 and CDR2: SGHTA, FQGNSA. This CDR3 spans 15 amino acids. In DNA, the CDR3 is TGTGCCAGCAGCTTAACAGGACAGGGCCAAGGTGAGCAGTTCTTC. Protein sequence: CASSLTGQGQGEQFF.

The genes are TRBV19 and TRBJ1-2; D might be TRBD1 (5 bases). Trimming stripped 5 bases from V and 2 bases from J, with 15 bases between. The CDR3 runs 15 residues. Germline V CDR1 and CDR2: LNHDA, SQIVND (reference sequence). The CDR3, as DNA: TGTGCCAGTAGTGGCCCGCAGACAGAGAACTATGGCTACACCTTC. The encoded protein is CASSGPQTENYGYTF.

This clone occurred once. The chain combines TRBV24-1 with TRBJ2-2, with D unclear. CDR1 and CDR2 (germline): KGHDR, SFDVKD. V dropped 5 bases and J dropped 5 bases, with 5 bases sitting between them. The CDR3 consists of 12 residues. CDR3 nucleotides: TGTGCCACCAGTGCCCGGACCGGGGAGCTGTTTTTT. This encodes CATSARTGELFF.

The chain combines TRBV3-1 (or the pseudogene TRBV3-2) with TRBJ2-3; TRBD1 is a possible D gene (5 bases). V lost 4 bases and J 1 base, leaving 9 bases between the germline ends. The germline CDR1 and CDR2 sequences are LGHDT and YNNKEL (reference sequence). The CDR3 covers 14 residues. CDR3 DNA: TGTGCCAGCAGCCCGACAGAACGCACAGATACGCAGTATTTT. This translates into CASSPTERTDTQYF.

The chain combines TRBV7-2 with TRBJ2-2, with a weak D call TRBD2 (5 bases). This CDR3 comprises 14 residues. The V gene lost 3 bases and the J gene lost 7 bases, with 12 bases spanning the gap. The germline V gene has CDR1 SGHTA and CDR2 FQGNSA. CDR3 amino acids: CASSFAGAGGELFF. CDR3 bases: TGTGCCAGCAGCTTCGCGGGCGCCGGCGGGGAGCTGTTTTTT.

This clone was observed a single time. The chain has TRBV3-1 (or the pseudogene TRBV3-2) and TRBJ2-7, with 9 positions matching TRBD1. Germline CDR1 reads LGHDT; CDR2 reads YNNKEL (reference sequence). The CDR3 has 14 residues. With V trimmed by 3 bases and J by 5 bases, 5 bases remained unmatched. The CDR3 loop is CASSHRDRAHEQYF. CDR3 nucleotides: TGTGCCAGCAGCCACCGGGACAGGGCCCACGAGCAGTACTTC.

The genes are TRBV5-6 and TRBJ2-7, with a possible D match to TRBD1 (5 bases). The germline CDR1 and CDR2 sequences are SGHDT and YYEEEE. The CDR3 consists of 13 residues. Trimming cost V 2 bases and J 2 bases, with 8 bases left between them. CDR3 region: CASSFGATYEQYF. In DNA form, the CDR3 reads TGTGCCAGCAGCTTTGGGGCGACCTACGAGCAGTACTTC.

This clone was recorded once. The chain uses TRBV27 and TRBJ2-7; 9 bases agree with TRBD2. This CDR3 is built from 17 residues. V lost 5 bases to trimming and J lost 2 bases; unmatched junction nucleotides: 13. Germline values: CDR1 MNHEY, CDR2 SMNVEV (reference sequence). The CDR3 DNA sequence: TGTGCCAGCAGTCCCACCTCCGGGACTAGCCCGCCCTACGAGCAGTACTTC. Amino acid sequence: CASSPTSGTSPPYEQYF.

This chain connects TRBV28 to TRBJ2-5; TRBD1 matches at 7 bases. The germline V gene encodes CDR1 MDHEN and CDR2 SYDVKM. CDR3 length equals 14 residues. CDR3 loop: CATGNPNYVETQYF. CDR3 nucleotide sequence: TGTGCGACAGGGAACCCAAATTACGTGGAGACCCAGTACTTC.

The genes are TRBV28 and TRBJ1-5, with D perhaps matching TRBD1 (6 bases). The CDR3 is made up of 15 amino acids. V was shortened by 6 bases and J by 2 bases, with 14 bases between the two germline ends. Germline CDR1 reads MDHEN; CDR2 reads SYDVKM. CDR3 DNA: TGTGCCAGCAGGGGGGCCCAAGGAGGCAATCAGCCCCAGCATTTT. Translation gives CASRGAQGGNQPQHF.

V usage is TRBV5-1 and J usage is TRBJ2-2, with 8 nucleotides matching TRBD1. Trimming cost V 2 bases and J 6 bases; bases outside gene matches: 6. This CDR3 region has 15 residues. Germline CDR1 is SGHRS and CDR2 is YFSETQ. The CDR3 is CASSLGQGGSGELFF. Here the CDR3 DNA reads TGCGCCAGCAGCTTAGGACAGGGCGGGTCCGGGGAGCTGTTTTTT.

The CDR3 here is CASRKTSGEQFF. For the CDR3, the DNA is TGTGCCAGCAGGAAGACTAGCGGGGAGCAGTTCTTC. The rearrangement joins TRBV12-3 or TRBV12-4 to TRBJ2-1; 10 bases align to TRBD2. The CDR3 length is 12 residues. The trim removed 6 bases at V and 10 bases at J, leaving 3 bases unmatched.

CDR3 residues: CATTGAYEQYF. For the CDR3, the DNA is TGTGCCACGACAGGGGCCTACGAGCAGTACTTC. The chain has TRBV6-5 and TRBJ2-7; TRBD1 agrees at 8 bases. Per germline, CDR1 MNHEY and CDR2 SVGAGI. This CDR3 has 11 amino acids. V shed 10 bases and J 2 bases; nucleotides not matched to a gene: 1.

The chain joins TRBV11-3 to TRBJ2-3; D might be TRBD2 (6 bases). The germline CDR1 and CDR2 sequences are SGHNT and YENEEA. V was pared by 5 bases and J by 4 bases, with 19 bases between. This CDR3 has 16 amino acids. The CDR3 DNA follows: TGTGCCAGCAGCCTGGGACTTCAGCCTGACCCAGATACGCAGTATTTT. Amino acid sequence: CASSLGLQPDPDTQYF.